This T cell receptor (beta chain) was identified during a study of blood T cell repertoires in COVID-19. Ages ranged from about 18 to 89 years, with residence in some 25 US areas. Participants reported their clinical history, and cohort assignment relied on those reports. Each recovered donor of Cohort 3 presented with two negative PCRs, clearance, or symptom resolution. V dropped 0 bases and J dropped 0 bases, with 9 bases sitting between them. The CDR3 is made up of 15 amino acids. In germline, CDR1 is GTSNPN, CDR2 SVGIG (reference sequence). Per the original methods: Quantification of nucleated cells was approximated via reference gene primer amplification. Clones were read by immunoSEQ multiplex PCR, and TCRdb kept only the in-frame ones, dropping some. The V and J calls and clone size come from that table; D and trimming were worked out from the DNA. The sample has a few hundred thousand clones, around 88% seen once.

The V gene is TRBV30, the J gene TRBJ1-3, with a tentative D call TRBD1 (6 bases). The sequencing input was PBMCs or T cells enriched from blood (not recorded which). The source is a woman aged 35 to 49 who had recovered from COVID-19. The CDR3 reads CAWSVQGNSGNTIYF. CDR3 DNA: TGTGCCTGGAGTGTACAGGGCAACTCTGGAAACACCATATATTTT. The full variable domain, its missing parts supplied by reference TRBV30 and TRBJ1-3, is SQTIHQWPATLVQPVGSPLSLECTVEGTSNPNLYWYRQAAGRGLQLLFYSVGIGQISSEVPQNLSASRPQDRQFILSSKKLLLSDSGFYLCAWSVQGNSGNTIYFGEGSWLTVV.